This TCR beta chain was identified during a study of neoadjuvant anti-PD-1 for oral cavity cancer. Looking at the study overall: Non-progressing patients received a fourth nivolumab dose near day 43, then surgery on days 50-56.

Blood libraries mostly used around 500 ng genomic DNA, six replicates each. Here immunoSEQ multiplex PCR was the method, and the copy in TCRdb shows in-frame clones only, minus some. The sample includes approximately 42,000 clones, about 76% of them seen just once. The ends were cut back, 4 bases at V and 2 bases at J, with 11 bases in the middle. The germline CDR1 and CDR2 sequences are SGHRS and YFSETQ. The CDR3 is made up of 14 amino acids. Specified time point: after neoadjuvant nivolumab, at surgical resection. These newly diagnosed stage II-IVA oral cavity squamous cell carcinoma patients had no prior systemic or radiation treatment. Blood cells were analyzed directly, without culture or expansion.

This sequence was found in a person between 35 and 79 years old with oral cavity squamous cell carcinoma. This sample comprised PBMCs, obtained after nivolumab (anti-PD-1) treatment. This chain uses TRBV5-1 with TRBJ2-3, with D hard to call. The CDR3 DNA reads TGCGCCAGCAGCCCCGGGTCTAACACAGATACGCAGTATTTT. Amino acids: CASSPGSNTDTQYF.